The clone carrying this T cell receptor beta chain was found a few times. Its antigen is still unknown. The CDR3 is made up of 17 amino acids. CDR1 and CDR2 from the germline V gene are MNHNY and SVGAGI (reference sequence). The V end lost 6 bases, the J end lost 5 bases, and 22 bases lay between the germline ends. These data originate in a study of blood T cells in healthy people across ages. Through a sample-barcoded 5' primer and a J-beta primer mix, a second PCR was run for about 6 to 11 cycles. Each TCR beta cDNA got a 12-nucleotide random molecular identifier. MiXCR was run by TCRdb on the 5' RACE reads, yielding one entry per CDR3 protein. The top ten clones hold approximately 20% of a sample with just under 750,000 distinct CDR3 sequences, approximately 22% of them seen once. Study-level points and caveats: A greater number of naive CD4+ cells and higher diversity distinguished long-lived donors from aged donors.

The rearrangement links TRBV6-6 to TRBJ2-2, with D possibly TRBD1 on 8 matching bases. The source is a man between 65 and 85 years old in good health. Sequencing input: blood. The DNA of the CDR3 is TGTGCCAGCAGCCCAGGGGGCCGACAGGGAGGGACCGGGGAGCTGTTTTTT. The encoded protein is CASSPGGRQGGTGELFF.